This T cell receptor beta chain was captured in a study of T cells in Graves' hyperthyroidism and ophthalmopathy. V gave up 4 bases and J gave up 7 bases; unmatched junction bases: 6. This CDR3 is built from 13 residues. Germline CDR1 and CDR2: SGHKS and YYEKEE (reference sequence). This clonotype was seen ten or more times. Its matching antigen is unknown. Findings and caveats of the study: Patients with ophthalmopathy were separated from those with stable hyperthyroidism by a 13 V-J model. Blood samples included most of the expanded thyroid clonotypes exceeding 0.001.

Authors of the study amplified TCR beta CDR3 regions from RNA transcripts. Primed by the HTBI set, a first-round RT-PCR was run on the TCR CDR3. MiXCR, applied by TCRdb to the multiplex PCR reads, yields one record per CDR3 protein. The data contain some 550,000 distinct CDR3 sequences, about 16% of them singletons. Uncontrolled infection, other autoimmune disease, pregnancy or lactation disqualified patients from enrolment. Orbital computed tomography, thyroid ultrasound, serum thyroxine and TRAb, and clinical symptoms together informed the diagnoses. The specimen sequenced was blood. The chain joins TRBV5-5 to TRBJ1-1, with 8 bases aligning to TRBD1. The TCR was taken from a woman aged 40-49 years with Graves' ophthalmopathy. Here the CDR3 reads CASSPQGAYEAFF. The CDR3 nucleotides are TGTGCCAGCAGCCCGCAGGGGGCGTATGAAGCTTTCTTT.